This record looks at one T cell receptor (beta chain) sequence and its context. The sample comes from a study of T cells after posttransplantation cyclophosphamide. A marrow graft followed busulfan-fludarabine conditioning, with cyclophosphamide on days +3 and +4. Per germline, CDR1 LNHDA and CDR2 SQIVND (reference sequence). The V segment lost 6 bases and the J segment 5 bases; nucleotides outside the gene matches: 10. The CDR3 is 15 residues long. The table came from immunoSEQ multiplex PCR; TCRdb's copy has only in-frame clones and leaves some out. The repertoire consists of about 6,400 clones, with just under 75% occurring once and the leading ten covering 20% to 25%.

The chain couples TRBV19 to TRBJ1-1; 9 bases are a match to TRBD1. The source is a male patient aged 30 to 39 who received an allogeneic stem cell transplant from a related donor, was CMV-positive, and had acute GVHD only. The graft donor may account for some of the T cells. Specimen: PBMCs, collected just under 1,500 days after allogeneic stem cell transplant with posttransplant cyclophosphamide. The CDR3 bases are TGTGCCAGTAGCTGGACAGGGGACCACAGAACTGAAGCTTTCTTT. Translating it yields CASSWTGDHRTEAFF.